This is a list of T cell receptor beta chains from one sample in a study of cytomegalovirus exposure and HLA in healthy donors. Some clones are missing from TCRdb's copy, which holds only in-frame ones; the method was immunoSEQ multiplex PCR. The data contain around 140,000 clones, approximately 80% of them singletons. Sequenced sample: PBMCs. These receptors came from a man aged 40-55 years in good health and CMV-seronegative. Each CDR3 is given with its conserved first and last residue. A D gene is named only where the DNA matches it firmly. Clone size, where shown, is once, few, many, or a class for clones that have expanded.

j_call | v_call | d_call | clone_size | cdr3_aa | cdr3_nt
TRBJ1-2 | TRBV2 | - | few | CASISGRGSLGYTF | TGTGCCAGCATCTCCGGTAGGGGTTCGCTTGGCTACACCTTC
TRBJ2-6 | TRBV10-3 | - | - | CAIRAGSSGANGLTF | TGTGCCATCCGGGCGGGATCCTCTGGGGCCAACGGCCTGACTTTC
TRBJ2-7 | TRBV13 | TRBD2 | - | CASSFRLAGEPEQYF | TGTGCCAGCAGCTTTCGACTAGCGGGAGAACCCGAGCAGTACTTC
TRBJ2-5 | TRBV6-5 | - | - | CASSLGGPYQETQYF | TGTGCCAGCAGCCTCGGGGGACCGTACCAAGAGACCCAGTACTTC
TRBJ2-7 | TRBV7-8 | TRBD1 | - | CASRLRDSSYEQYF | TGTGCCAGCAGGCTCCGGGACAGTTCCTACGAGCAGTACTTC
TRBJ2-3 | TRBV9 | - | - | CASSVTGDTQYF | TGTGCCAGCAGCGTGACGGGGGATACGCAGTATTTT
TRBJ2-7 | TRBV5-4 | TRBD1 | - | CASSPGTGVFEQYF | TGTGCCAGCAGCCCCGGGACAGGGGTTTTCGAGCAGTACTTC
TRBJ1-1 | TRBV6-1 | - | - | CASRDSLNTEAFF | TGTGCCAGCAGGGACAGCCTGAACACTGAAGCTTTCTTT
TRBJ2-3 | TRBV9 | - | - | CASSAGSTSTDTQYF | TGTGCCAGCAGCGCCGGGTCGACTAGCACAGATACGCAGTATTTT
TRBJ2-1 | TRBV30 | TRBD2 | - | CAWDGTSGRNEQFF | TGTGCCTGGGATGGGACTAGCGGGAGAAATGAGCAGTTCTTC
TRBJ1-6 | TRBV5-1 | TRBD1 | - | CASNPGQGGSPLHF | TGCGCCAGCAACCCTGGACAGGGGGGCTCACCCCTCCACTTT